This T cell receptor (beta chain) was recovered during a study of cytomegalovirus exposure and HLA in healthy donors. Study findings and constraints: Cytomegalovirus association was assigned to about 150 TCR beta chains.

Germline CDR1 and CDR2: SGDLS and YYNGEE. The CDR3 has 16 residues. With 2 bases removed from V and 0 bases from J, the gap between germline ends came to 12 bases. The study ran its PCR with 60 Vbeta and 13 Jbeta primers. In the authors' methods: Approximately 73 million unique TCR beta chains, roughly 10 million shared, were counted in a later analysis. Generated by immunoSEQ multiplex PCR, the TCRdb table keeps only in-frame clones and is missing some. V and J calls plus clone size are reproduced from that table; the DNA served to infer D and trimming. The sample lists a few hundred thousand clones; 72% were seen once. This clone was detected a few times. Its matching antigen is unknown.

The gene calls are TRBV9 and TRBJ1-3, with D tentatively TRBD1 (5 bases). Sequencing used PBMCs. This clonotype originated in a female donor in good health and CMV-seronegative. CDR3 region: CASSVEARVSGNTIYF. The CDR3 DNA reads TGTGCCAGCAGCGTCGAGGCCAGGGTCTCTGGAAACACCATATATTTT.